This T cell receptor beta chain was identified in a study of OX40 agonist ivuxolimab in advanced cancers. The study's findings and limits: At 0.1 to 3.0 mg/kg, CD4+ and CD8+ blood T cells expanded clonally by week 6.

Points on this clone: Its target is not known.

TCRdb's copy holds only in-frame clones and misses some; the assay was immunoSEQ multiplex PCR. The sample has approximately 82,000 clones, roughly 86% seen once. Germline-derived CDR1 and CDR2 are MNHEY and SVGAGI. The junction had 4 bases not matched to a gene; V was cut back by 6 bases and J by 1 base. The length of the CDR3 is 14 residues. Sequencing was performed on CD4+ or CD8+ T cells sorted from blood, taken in a trial of the OX40 agonist ivuxolimab. The genes are TRBV6-5 and TRBJ1-2; 8 bases agree with TRBD1. The clonotype comes from an adult with an advanced solid tumor such as melanoma, head and neck, liver or kidney cancer. CDR3 sequence: CASSTGGFNYGYTF. In DNA form, the CDR3 reads TGTGCCAGCAGCACAGGGGGATTTAACTATGGCTACACCTTC.